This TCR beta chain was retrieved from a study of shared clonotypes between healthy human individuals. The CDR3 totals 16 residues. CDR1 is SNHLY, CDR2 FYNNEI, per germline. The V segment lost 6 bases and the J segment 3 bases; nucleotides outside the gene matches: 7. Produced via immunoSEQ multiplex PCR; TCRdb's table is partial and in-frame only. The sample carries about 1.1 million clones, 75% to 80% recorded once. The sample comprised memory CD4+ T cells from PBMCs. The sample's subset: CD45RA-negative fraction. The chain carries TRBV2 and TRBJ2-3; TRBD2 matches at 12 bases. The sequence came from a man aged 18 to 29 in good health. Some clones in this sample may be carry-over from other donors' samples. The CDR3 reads CASSPTTSGRTDTQYF. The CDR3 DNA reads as TGTGCCAGCAGCCCCACGACTAGCGGGAGAACAGATACGCAGTATTTT.